Following are 24 T cell receptor beta chains from one sample sequenced in a study of regulatory T cells in long-lasting Graves disease. The time point here: persistent/refractory GD, antithyroid drugs over 5 years with positive TRAb. With RNA extracted from PBMCs as input, the TCR library was made. With iRepertoire HTBI primers and Arm-PCR of CDR3 regions, TCR beta libraries were built. TCRdb reprocessed the multiplex PCR reads via MiXCR and lists one record per CDR3 protein. The data show approximately 500,000 distinct CDR3 sequences, around a fifth seen once. This specimen consisted of peripheral blood mononuclear cells (PBMCs), obtained when the disease was refractory, from a patient treated with antithyroid drugs. The receptors derive from a female donor with Graves disease.

This clonotype was seen at least ten times. V usage is TRBV6-1 and J usage is TRBJ2-5, with a possible D match to TRBD1 (5 bases). The V and J ends lost 10 bases and 5 bases respectively, with 14 bases between them. This CDR3 has 12 amino acids. Germline assignment: CDR1 MNHNS and CDR2 SASEGT. CDR3 region: CATGRQGETQYF. As DNA, the CDR3 is TGTGCCACCGGCCGGCAGGGTGAGACCCAGTACTTC.

This chain uses TRBV5-8 with TRBJ1-5; no clear D gene. This CDR3 is built from 13 residues. Germline CDR1 and CDR2: SGHTS and YDEGEE. Trimming removed 6 bases at V and 4 bases at J, with 11 bases between. The CDR3: CASTHPGNQPQHF. The CDR3 nucleotides read TGTGCCAGCACCCATCCCGGGAATCAGCCCCAGCATTTT.

There are many counts of this clonotype. The chain recombines TRBV11-2 with TRBJ2-7, with TRBD1 matching 11 bases. In germline, CDR1 is SGHAT, CDR2 FQNNGV. The CDR3 is 16 residues long. Germline trimming cut 0 bases from V and 1 base from J; bases unmatched to any gene: 2. CDR3 sequence: CASSLEGTGGSYEQYF. The CDR3 DNA reads TGTGCCAGCAGCTTAGAGGGGACAGGGGGATCCTACGAGCAGTACTTC.

This clonotype was observed a few times. The chain links TRBV20-1 to TRBJ2-2; TRBD2 agrees at 8 bases. The V gene's germline CDR1 is DFQATT and CDR2 SNEGSKA (reference sequence). J lost 4 bases, V lost 6 bases, and 10 bases had no gene match. The CDR3 has 15 amino acids. The CDR3 DNA reads TGCAGTGCCCCCCGGGGGGGGGGATTCACCGGGGAGCTGTTTTTT. It translates to CSAPRGGGFTGELFF.

This chain uses TRBV11-2 with TRBJ2-4, with 7 nucleotides matching TRBD2. The CDR3 consists of 17 residues. Per germline, CDR1 SGHAT and CDR2 FQNNGV. The ends lost 6 bases at V and 0 bases at J; junction bases unmatched: 11. The CDR3 DNA reads as TGTGCCAGCAGGAATTCGGGGGGAACCCTAGCCAAAAACATTCAGTACTTC. Translating gives CASRNSGGTLAKNIQYF.

This clonotype occurred many times. This sequence joins TRBV28 and TRBJ1-2; the D is unclear. The CDR3 has 13 amino acids. Germline V gene sequence: CDR1 MDHEN, CDR2 SYDVKM. With 8 bases removed from V and 4 bases from J, the gap between germline ends came to 14 bases. CDR3 bases: TGTGCCAGCGTTCCTAGCGCCGCCTATGGCTACACCTTC. This encodes CASVPSAAYGYTF.

This clonotype was counted at least ten times. The rearrangement links TRBV12-3 or TRBV12-4 to TRBJ2-2, with 12 bases aligning to TRBD2. The CDR3 extends over 17 amino acids. The J segment lost 7 bases and the V segment lost 4 bases, leaving 10 bases of the junction unmatched. The CDR3 sequence is CASSSLAGGPAGGELFF. Here the CDR3 DNA reads TGTGCCAGCAGTTCCCTAGCGGGAGGGCCAGCCGGCGGGGAGCTGTTTTTT.

This clonotype was seen once. This chain joins TRBV4-2 and TRBJ2-3, with 7 bases identical to TRBD2. CDR3 length: 15 residues. The ends lost 6 bases at V and 5 bases at J; junction bases unmatched: 11. Per germline, CDR1 LGHNA and CDR2 YNFKEQ. The CDR3 sequence is CASRGMAGERDTQYF. For the CDR3, the DNA is TGTGCCAGCAGAGGTATGGCGGGGGAGAGAGATACGCAGTATTTT.

This clonotype was counted at least ten times. CDR3 loop: CASSFPGQGKETQYF. CDR3 sequence (DNA): TGTGCCAGCAGCTTTCCGGGACAGGGTAAAGAGACCCAGTACTTC. The rearrangement joins TRBV12-3 or TRBV12-4 to TRBJ2-5; 9 bases align to TRBD1. V lost 6 bases and J lost 3; bases outside the gene matches: 8. The CDR3 length is 15 residues.

The V call is TRBV6-1, the J call TRBJ2-7, with unresolved D. Deletions cut 3 bases from V and 2 bases from J, with 11 bases between. CDR1 is MNHNS, CDR2 SASEGT, per germline. The CDR3 contains 14 residues. The CDR3 nucleotides are TGTGCCAGCAGTGACAGGTACCCGACCTACGAGCAGTACTTC. Protein product: CASSDRYPTYEQYF.

This clonotype showed up many times. The CDR3 here is CASSQGGRQDEKLFF. The CDR3 DNA sequence: TGTGCCAGCAGCCAAGGGGGGAGGCAAGATGAAAAACTGTTTTTT. The J gene is TRBJ1-4, the V gene TRBV28; D might be TRBD1 (6 bases). CDR3 size: 15 residues. Germline assignment: CDR1 MDHEN and CDR2 SYDVKM. The V end was cut by 6 bases, the J end by 6 bases, with 17 bases between.

This clonotype has only a few counts. This sequence joins TRBV13 and TRBJ1-4, with 9 nucleotides matching TRBD1. Germline V gene lookup returns CDR1 PRHDT and CDR2 FYEKMQ (reference sequence). The trim removed 5 bases at V and 4 bases at J, leaving 11 bases unmatched. The CDR3 sequence is 17 residues long. The CDR3 spells CASSLRFLGQGNEKLFF. The CDR3 nucleotides read TGTGCCAGCAGCCTTAGGTTCCTGGGACAGGGTAATGAAAAACTGTTTTTT.

Concerning this clonotype itself: Compared with germline, one end of the junction differs, possibly owing to a read error. The V gene is TRBV29-1, the J gene TRBJ2-1; 11 bases are shared with TRBD2. This CDR3 region has 16 residues. From germline, CDR1 is SQVTM and CDR2 ANQGSEA. The chain's CDR3 is CSVPHRASGRTNERFF. In nucleotides, the CDR3 is TGCAGCGTCCCACACCGGGCTAGCGGGAGGACTAATGAGCGGTTCTTC.

This clonotype was found many times. The gene calls are TRBV27 and TRBJ2-5; 9 bases agree with TRBD1. This CDR3 is 16 amino acids long. J gave up 5 bases and V 4 bases, and 11 bases lay outside the gene matches. In germline, CDR1 is MNHEY, CDR2 SMNVEV (reference sequence). For the CDR3, the DNA is TGTGCCAGCAGTTCCTTCCTACAGGGGGCTCAGGAGACCCAGTACTTC. As protein: CASSSFLQGAQETQYF.

The chain recombines TRBV5-1 with TRBJ2-7; D possibly corresponds to TRBD1 (6 bases). V was clipped by 1 base and J by 1 base, with 15 bases between them. Germline-derived CDR1 and CDR2 are SGHRS and YFSETQ. This CDR3 has 16 residues. This CDR3 is CASSLMPGEYSYEQYF. In DNA, the CDR3 is TGCGCCAGCAGCTTGATGCCAGGGGAATATTCCTACGAGCAGTACTTC.

A single count supports this clonotype. The CDR3 reads CASSQDFGTGEGSNQPQHF. The CDR3 bases are TGCGCCAGCAGCCAAGATTTTGGGACAGGGGAAGGGAGCAATCAGCCCCAGCATTTT. The J gene is TRBJ1-5, the V gene TRBV4-1; TRBD1 matches 10 bases. Losses at the gene ends were 0 bases for V and 1 base for J; bases not matched to a gene: 9. The germline gives CDR1 MGHRA, CDR2 YSYEKL. The CDR3 consists of 19 residues.

This clonotype was seen at least ten times. This chain connects TRBV6-1 to TRBJ2-7; D possibly corresponds to TRBD2 (7 bases). CDR3 length: 15 amino acids. V lost 6 bases, J lost 1 base, and 16 bases lay in between. CDR1 and CDR2 (germline): MNHNS, SASEGT. The CDR3 nucleotides read TGTGCCAGCAGACAAGGGGGGGTATGGTCCTACGAGCAGTACTTC. Translating it yields CASRQGGVWSYEQYF.

A few counts support this clonotype. The rearrangement links TRBV7-3 to TRBJ1-4; D is unresolved. Trimming took off 2 bases at V and 3 bases at J, with 19 bases between the two ends. The CDR3 has 18 amino acids. Germline CDR1 SGHTA, CDR2 FQGTGA. The CDR3 DNA reads as TGTGCCAGCAGCTTAGGCCCGAATGGACGGATCCCTAATGAAAAACTGTTTTTT. Its protein is CASSLGPNGRIPNEKLFF.

The chain joins TRBV7-2 to TRBJ2-2, with 8 bases identical to TRBD1. J lost 7 bases, V lost 1 base, and 11 bases had no gene match. The CDR3 has 17 residues. Germline V CDR1 and CDR2: SGHTA, FQGNSA. The CDR3 is CASSLEKAGGEGGELFF. The CDR3 region has the DNA TGTGCCAGCAGCTTAGAAAAGGCAGGGGGCGAGGGCGGGGAGCTGTTTTTT.

Concerning this clonotype itself: A much larger clonotype is one base distant, so this may be a read error. The rearrangement links TRBV30 to TRBJ1-5, with D hard to call. This CDR3 spans 13 amino acids. CDR1 and CDR2 from the germline V gene are GTSNPN and SVGIG (reference sequence). The CDR3 sequence is CAWGRYSNQLQHF. For the CDR3, the DNA is TGTGCCTGGGGAAGGTATAGCAATCAGCTCCAGCATTTT.

Concerning this clonotype itself: A much larger clone differs by one base, so this may be a read error. Without the conserved terminal phenylalanine or tryptophan, this CDR3 likely stems from a read error. J is TRBJ1-2 and V is TRBV11-2, with D hard to call. CDR3 length: 16 amino acids. The germline V and J ends were trimmed by 1 base and 3 bases, with 15 bases remaining between them. Germline values: CDR1 SGHAT, CDR2 FQNNGV. CDR3 in DNA: TGTGCCAGCAGCTTAGGGCCGGGCTCCAGTTACTATGGCTACACCCTC. Translating gives CASSLGPGSSYYGYTL.

The table lists this clonotype with many counts. The chain combines TRBV2 with TRBJ1-2; 9 bases match TRBD1. This CDR3 is 16 amino acids long. With 7 bases clipped from V and 6 bases from J, the junction kept 15 bases outside the gene matches. Germline CDR1 and CDR2: SNHLY and FYNNEI. This CDR3 reads CASILNRDRDAHGYTF. The DNA of the CDR3 is TGTGCCAGCATTTTAAATAGGGACAGGGATGCGCATGGCTACACCTTC.

In this sample, this clonotype turned up a few times. The genes are TRBV29-1 and TRBJ1-4; 9 bases are a match to TRBD1. This CDR3 contains 13 residues. Germline V gene data show CDR1 as SQVTM and CDR2 as ANQGSEA. With 3 bases clipped from V and 8 bases from J, the junction kept 4 bases outside the gene matches. The CDR3 region is CSVDGTGQEKLFF. The CDR3 region has the DNA TGCAGCGTTGATGGGACAGGGCAAGAAAAACTGTTTTTT.

Many counts were recorded for this clonotype. The V gene is TRBV3-1, the J gene TRBJ1-4; 10 bases are a match to TRBD1. CDR1 is LGHDT, CDR2 YNNKEL, per germline (reference sequence). This CDR3 region has 15 residues. V lost 4 bases, J lost 4 bases, and 3 bases stayed unmatched. The DNA for the CDR3 is TGTGCCAGCAGCCCTAGGGACAGGGGTAATGAAAAACTGTTTTTT. Protein sequence: CASSPRDRGNEKLFF. Full variable domain (outside the CDR3, taken from reference TRBV3-1 and TRBJ1-4): DTAVSQTPKYLVTQMGNDKSIKCEQNLGHDTMYWYKQDSKKFLKIMFSYNNKELIINETVPNRFSPKSPDKAHLNLHINSLELGDSAVYFCASSPRDRGNEKLFFGSGTQLSVL.